This is a list of T cell receptor beta chains from one sample in a study of regulatory and conventional T cells in RAG deficiency. Method: immunoSEQ multiplex PCR; TCRdb's copy keeps in-frame clones and lacks some. The sample shows 13,000 or so clones, about 92% of them seen only once. These data also featured in a second study, about regulatory T cells.

Sequencing was done on a sample of CD4+ effector T cells sorted from blood. The receptors derive from a human donor in good health. Each CDR3 is given with its conserved first and last residue. The D gene is left open where the match is weak. Clone size is given for some rows only: seen once, a few or many times, or a class if the clone is expanded.

TRBJ1-5	.	TRBD1	TRBV7-9	TGTGCCAGCAGCTTACAGGGGGCTGGGCAGCCCCAGCATTTT	CASSLQGAGQPQHF
TRBJ2-5	.	.	TRBV5-4	TGTGCCAGCAGGTCCGCCCCCGGTGGGCAAGAGACCCAGTACTTC	CASRSAPGGQETQYF
TRBJ1-1	.	.	TRBV18	TGTGCCAGCTCACCTCAAGGCCAGGGTCCGAACACTGAAGCTTTCTTT	CASSPQGQGPNTEAFF
TRBJ2-5	.	.	TRBV19	TGTGCCACTGCCCCCCAAGTGTGGGAGACCCAGTACTTC	CATAPQVWETQYF
TRBJ1-2	.	.	TRBV6-1	TGTGCCAGCAGTGAGCCCGCGGTGGGGGCTCGGGGCTACACCTTC	CASSEPAVGARGYTF
TRBJ1-5	once	.	TRBV5-1	TGCGCCAGCAGCTTGGTGGGGGATAGCAATCAGCCCCAGCATTTT	CASSLVGDSNQPQHF
TRBJ1-2	.	.	TRBV29-1	TGCAGCGTAGTACAGGGCAACTATGGCTACACCTTC	CSVVQGNYGYTF
TRBJ2-7	.	TRBD2	TRBV7-8	TGTGCCAGCAGCCCCACCAGCGTGAGTAGCGGGAGGTCCTACGAGCAGTACTTC	CASSPTSVSSGRSYEQYF
TRBJ2-7	.	.	TRBV5-1	TGCGCCAGCAGTTTGGCCCCGGACGGTACATACGAGCAGTACTTC	CASSLAPDGTYEQYF
TRBJ2-5	few	TRBD2	TRBV6-1	TGTGCCAGCAGTGAACCGGGACTAGCGGAAGAGACCCAGTACTTC	CASSEPGLAEETQYF
TRBJ1-2	.	.	TRBV27	TGTGCCAGCAAAGGTCTCTCCTATGGCTACACCTTC	CASKGLSYGYTF
TRBJ2-3	once	.	TRBV18	TGTGCCAGCTCACCACCGGGCAGGGCTAGCACAGATACGCAGTATTTT	CASSPPGRASTDTQYF
TRBJ2-3	.	TRBD2	TRBV27	TGTGCCAGCAGTCCAGGACTAGCGGGGCCGGGAGGAGATACGCAGTATTTT	CASSPGLAGPGGDTQYF
TRBJ1-2	few	.	TRBV7-9	TGTGCCAGCAGCCGGCTCGGGTCCGTTCACACCTTC	CASSRLGSVHTF
TRBJ1-2	.	TRBD1	TRBV11-1	TGTGCCAGCAGCTTAGGAGGGGGCTCCTATGGCTACACCTTC	CASSLGGGSYGYTF